This T cell receptor beta chain was captured by sequencing in a study of PD-L1 blockade in urothelial cancer. Across the whole study: Starting in the mid-2010s, patients were given atezolizumab (1,200 mg intravenously every 3 weeks).

Spiking each PCR with synthetic TCR analog templates was performed. Generated by immunoSEQ multiplex PCR, the TCRdb table keeps only in-frame clones and is missing some. This sample has about 57,000 clones, with roughly 86% found just once. The CDR3 runs 15 residues. In germline, CDR1 is MDHEN, CDR2 SYDVKM. The ends lost 6 bases at V and 2 bases at J; junction bases unmatched: 7. This sample comprised PBMCs, obtained around atezolizumab (anti-PD-L1) treatment. The sequence was collected from a man aged 45 to 65 with urothelial cancer. The chain recombines TRBV28 with TRBJ1-5; 7 positions match TRBD1. The CDR3 DNA reads as TGTGCCAGCAGCCCCGACAGGGTCGGCAATCAGCCCCAGCATTTT. It yields the protein CASSPDRVGNQPQHF.